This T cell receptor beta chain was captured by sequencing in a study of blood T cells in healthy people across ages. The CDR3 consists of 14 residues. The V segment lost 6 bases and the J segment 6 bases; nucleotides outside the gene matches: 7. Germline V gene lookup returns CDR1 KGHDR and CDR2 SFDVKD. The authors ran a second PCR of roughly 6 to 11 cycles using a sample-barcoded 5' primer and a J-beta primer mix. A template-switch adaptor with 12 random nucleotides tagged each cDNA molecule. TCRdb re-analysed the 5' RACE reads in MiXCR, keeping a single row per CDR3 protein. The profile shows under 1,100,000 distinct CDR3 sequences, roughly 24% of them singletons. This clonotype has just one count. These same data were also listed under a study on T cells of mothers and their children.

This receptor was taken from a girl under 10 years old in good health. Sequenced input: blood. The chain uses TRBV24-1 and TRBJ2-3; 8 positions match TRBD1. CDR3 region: CATSPRTGPDTQYF. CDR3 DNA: TGTGCCACCAGTCCAAGGACAGGGCCCGATACGCAGTATTTT.